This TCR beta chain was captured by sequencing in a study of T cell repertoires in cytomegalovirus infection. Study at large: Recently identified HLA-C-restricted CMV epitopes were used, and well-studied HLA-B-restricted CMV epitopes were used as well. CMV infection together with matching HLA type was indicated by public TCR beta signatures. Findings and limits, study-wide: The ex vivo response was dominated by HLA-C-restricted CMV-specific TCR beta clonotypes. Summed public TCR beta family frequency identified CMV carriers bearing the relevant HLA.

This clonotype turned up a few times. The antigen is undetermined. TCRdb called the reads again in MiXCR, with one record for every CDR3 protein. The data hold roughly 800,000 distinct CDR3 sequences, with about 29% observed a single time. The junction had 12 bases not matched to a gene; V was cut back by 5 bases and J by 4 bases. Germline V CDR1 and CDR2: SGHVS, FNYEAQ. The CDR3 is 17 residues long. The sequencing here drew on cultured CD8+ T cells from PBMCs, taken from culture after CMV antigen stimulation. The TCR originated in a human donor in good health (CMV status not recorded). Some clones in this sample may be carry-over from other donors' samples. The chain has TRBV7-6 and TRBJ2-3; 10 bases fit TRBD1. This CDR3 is CASSPAPGQGFPDTQYF. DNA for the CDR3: TGTGCCAGCAGCCCTGCGCCGGGACAGGGGTTTCCAGATACGCAGTATTTT.